This TCR beta chain was captured in a study of early T cells in non-severe SARS-CoV-2 infection. Study observations and caveats: A preference for anti-spike CD8 responses marked VDJdb matching, which missed private and CD4 specificities.

In its sample, this clonotype was seen many times. Its antigen remains unknown. The CDR3 runs to 15 residues. Germline trimming cut 0 bases from V and 10 bases from J; bases unmatched to any gene: 5. Germline loops: CDR1 LGHNA, CDR2 YSLEER. TCRdb independently ran MiXCR on the 5' RACE reads; one entry per CDR3 protein. The sample has 65,000 to 70,000 distinct CDR3 sequences; 9.5% to 13% are singletons. This receptor was identified in an adult who was a healthcare worker with PCR-confirmed SARS-CoV-2 infection or an uninfected control (not recorded which). The chain joins TRBV4-3 to TRBJ2-1; 11 bases map to TRBD2. Sequenced sample: whole blood. The CDR3 coding sequence is TGCGCCAGCAGCCAAGATGGACTAGCGGGTTCGGAGCAGTTCTTC. Amino acids: CASSQDGLAGSEQFF.